This TCR beta chain was identified in a study of blood T cell repertoires in COVID-19. Whole-study context: Acute-phase and convalescent COVID-19 samples originated in the United States, Italy and Spain.

The authors' processing: Reference gene primers were amplified, and this amplification served to estimate nucleated cell counts. Assay: immunoSEQ multiplex PCR; the TCRdb copy retains only in-frame clones and omits some. V and J calls and clone size are given by that table; D and trimming were obtained from the DNA. The sample carries fewer than 350,000 clones, roughly nine tenths recorded once. There are 10 residues in the CDR3. The germline V gene encodes CDR1 SQVTM and CDR2 ANQGSEA. V was shortened by 6 bases and J by 4 bases, with 6 bases between the two germline ends. The V call is TRBV29-1, the J call TRBJ2-5; no reliable D call. The clonotype was recovered from a woman in her twenties or thirties with COVID-19, enrolled during active disease. Sequencing was carried out using peripheral blood. The CDR3 DNA reads TGCAGCGTGTTTCGAGAGACCCAGTACTTC. It is translated as CSVFRETQYF.